This TCR beta chain was recovered during a study of cytomegalovirus exposure and HLA in healthy donors. Germline assignment: CDR1 SGDLS and CDR2 YYNGEE. Trimming cost V 4 bases and J 1 base; bases outside gene matches: 7. The CDR3 covers 16 residues. PCR involved 60 Vbeta and 13 Jbeta primers. Original methodology: Among the unique TCR beta chains that a later analysis counted, about 81 million in all, 10 million to 14 million were shared. The table came from immunoSEQ multiplex PCR; TCRdb's copy has only in-frame clones and leaves some out. V and J calls and clone size are copied from that table; D and trimming were computed from the DNA. The sample consists of 210,000 or so clones, over 60% of them appearing once.

The clonotype comes from a man aged 18-30 years in good health and CMV-seronegative. This sequence joins TRBV9 and TRBJ2-2; 7 nucleotides line up with TRBD1. Sequenced: PBMCs. CDR3 coding DNA: TGTGCCAGCAGCCAGCGGACAGGAGTGAACACCGGGGAGCTGTTTTTT. Translating gives CASSQRTGVNTGELFF.